The clone carrying this T cell receptor (beta chain) showed up many times. The source of the sample is a study of T-cell reconstitution after alpha-beta-depleted transplantation in children. Preparing the TCRbeta library involved the use of unique molecular identifiers. TCRdb itself ran the PCR reads through MiXCR, one entry per CDR3 protein. Among 200,000 to 250,000 distinct CDR3 sequences listed, about 9.5% were seen once. From germline, CDR1 is ENHRY and CDR2 SYGVKD. Trimming pared 4 bases from V and 4 bases from J, leaving 10 bases between. CDR3 length: 13 amino acids. This sequence was found in a human donor who donated a stem cell graft to a child with acute lymphoblastic leukemia. Sequencing was performed on PBMCs from the stem cell graft donor, taken from the stem cell graft. The chain has TRBV10-3 and TRBJ1-1, with D maybe TRBD1 (5 bases). CDR3 nucleotide sequence: TGTGCCATCAGTGGTCCAGGGCTCACTGAAGCTTTCTTT. Amino acids: CAISGPGLTEAFF.